These 27 T cell receptor beta chains were sequenced from one sample in a study of cytomegalovirus exposure and HLA in healthy donors. Use of 60 Vbeta and 13 Jbeta primers characterized the PCR. Sequenced by immunoSEQ multiplex PCR; TCRdb stores in-frame clones only, minus some. The top ten clones hold 0.2% to 0.25% of a sample with about 210,000 clones, more than 75% of them seen once. Sequenced input: PBMCs. The receptors here all came from a girl between 2 and 10 years old in good health and CMV-seronegative.

The CDR3 protein is CASSLKRWSYEQYF. The DNA for the CDR3 is TGTGCCAGCAGTTTGAAGAGGTGGTCCTACGAGCAGTACTTC. The rearrangement joins TRBV27 to TRBJ2-7; D remains unclear. Germline V gives CDR1 MNHEY, CDR2 SMNVEV (reference sequence). Deletions cut 3 bases from V and 1 base from J, with 10 bases between. The CDR3 is 14 residues long.

This chain joins TRBV5-1 and TRBJ2-1; D unresolved. This CDR3 contains 11 residues. V was shortened by 2 bases and J by 5 bases, with 2 bases between the two germline ends. The germline V gene has CDR1 SGHRS and CDR2 YFSETQ. The chain's CDR3 is CASSFNNEQFF. The CDR3 DNA sequence: TGCGCCAGCAGCTTCAACAATGAGCAGTTCTTC.

This clone was recorded a few times. J is TRBJ1-3 and V is TRBV13; D gene ambiguous. The germline V and J ends were trimmed by 3 bases and 0 bases, with 6 bases remaining between them. The CDR3 consists of 14 residues. CDR1 PRHDT and CDR2 FYEKMQ come from the germline V gene (reference sequence). The CDR3 loop is CASSFWASGNTIYF. CDR3 nucleotides: TGTGCCAGCAGCTTTTGGGCCTCTGGAAACACCATATATTTT.

This chain uses TRBV7-9 with TRBJ2-7; no definite D call. This CDR3 spans 13 amino acids. CDR1 is SEHNR, CDR2 FQNEAQ, per germline (reference sequence). The germline V and J ends were trimmed by 1 base and 6 bases, with 10 bases remaining between them. For the CDR3, the DNA is TGTGCCAGCAGCTTAGTCCCCTTGAGCGAGCAGTACTTC. It is translated as CASSLVPLSEQYF.

For this clone: Germline is not matched at one junction end, which may reflect a read error. The chain recombines TRBV7-9 with TRBJ2-7, with D unclear. Germline V lookup: CDR1 SEHNR, CDR2 FQNEAQ (reference sequence). The CDR3 length is 11 residues. CDR3 DNA: TGTTCCAGCAGCTTACATCACGAGCAGTACTTC. This translates into CSSSLHHEQYF.

The rearrangement joins TRBV30 to TRBJ2-4; D gene unclear. The germline V gene encodes CDR1 GTSNPN and CDR2 SVGIG (reference sequence). With 2 bases removed from V and 5 bases from J, the gap between germline ends came to 7 bases. The CDR3 is 12 residues long. CDR3 in DNA: TGTGCCTGGAGTCTGGGCGAAAACATTCAGTACTTC. Its protein is CAWSLGENIQYF.

This clone has a single count. CDR3 sequence reads: CASSSEGVGYEQYF. The CDR3 nucleotides are TGTGCCAGCAGCTCCGAGGGAGTAGGATACGAGCAGTACTTC. V gene TRBV7-4 combines with J gene TRBJ2-7; D perhaps matches TRBD2 (5 bases). Between the trimmed V and J ends, which lost 4 bases and 4 bases, there was a span of 14 bases. The CDR3 consists of 14 residues. Germline assignment: CDR1 SGHVT and CDR2 SQSDAQ.

The chain uses TRBV9 and TRBJ2-1; TRBD2 agrees at 11 bases. The V gene's germline CDR1 is SGDLS and CDR2 YYNGEE. CDR3 length equals 18 residues. Trimming at V came to 0 bases and at J to 0 bases, leaving 5 bases not matched to a gene. The CDR3 DNA reads TGTGCCAGCAGCGTAGGGGGTAGCGGGGGGGCCTCCTACAATGAGCAGTTCTTC. Protein sequence: CASSVGGSGGASYNEQFF.

The chain uses TRBV5-6 and TRBJ2-3; weak D call: TRBD1 (7 bases). In germline, CDR1 is SGHDT, CDR2 YYEEEE. This CDR3 is 16 amino acids long. V lost 0 bases to trimming and J lost 2 bases, with 13 bases between them. CDR3 loop: CASSLVSRGATDTQYF. For the CDR3, the DNA is TGTGCCAGCAGCTTGGTTAGCAGGGGGGCCACAGATACGCAGTATTTT.

This rearrangement joins TRBV4-2 to TRBJ1-5; no definite D call. The germline V gene encodes CDR1 LGHNA and CDR2 YNFKEQ. The V gene lost 4 bases and the J gene lost 0 bases, with 10 bases spanning the gap. This CDR3 has 15 residues. The CDR3 loop is CASSLTPNSNQPQHF. In DNA, the CDR3 is TGTGCCAGCAGCCTCACACCCAATAGCAATCAGCCCCAGCATTTT.

With regard to this clone: The junction departs from the called germline gene at one end, perhaps through a read error. The chain combines TRBV7-8 with TRBJ2-1; 15 bases align to TRBD2. The CDR3 sequence is 13 residues long. The germline gives CDR1 SGHVS, CDR2 FQNEAQ. This chain's CDR3 is CASSGLAGGSTIF. The CDR3 nucleotides are TGTGCCAGCAGCGGACTAGCGGGGGGGTCCACGATCTTC.

CDR3 in amino acids: CASSLGRVNTEAFF. The CDR3 nucleotides read TGTGCCAGCAGTTTAGGGCGCGTGAACACTGAAGCTTTCTTT. The chain couples TRBV27 to TRBJ1-1; D is uncertain. This CDR3 spans 14 amino acids. V lost 2 bases and J 0 bases, leaving 7 bases between the germline ends. CDR1 and CDR2 from the germline V gene are MNHEY and SMNVEV (reference sequence).

This rearrangement joins TRBV6-6 to TRBJ1-5, with D perhaps TRBD1 (6 bases). CDR1 is MNHNY and CDR2 is SVGAGI in the germline V gene (reference sequence). Trimming stripped 4 bases from V and 3 bases from J, with 7 bases between. The CDR3 contains 13 residues. The CDR3 reads CASSWDNNQPQHF. The CDR3 coding sequence is TGTGCCAGCAGTTGGGACAACAATCAGCCCCAGCATTTT.

V and J are TRBV14 and TRBJ1-6; D is uncertain. The CDR3 contains 11 residues. Germline V gives CDR1 SGHDN, CDR2 FVKESK. The V and J ends lost 1 base and 14 bases respectively, with 6 bases between them. For the CDR3, the DNA is TGTGCCAGCAGCCAAGGGCAAACCCTCCACTTT. Translation: CASSQGQTLHF. Full variable domain (remainder filled in from reference TRBV14 and TRBJ1-6): EAGVTQFPSHSVIEKGQTVTLRCDPISGHDNLYWYRRVMGKEIKFLLHFVKESKQDESGMPNNRFLAERTGGTYSTLKVQPAELEDSGVYFCASSQGQTLHFGNGTRLTVT.

The genes are TRBV5-4 and TRBJ2-5, with D possibly TRBD1 on 5 matching bases. V shed 4 bases and J shed 2 bases, with 6 bases lying between them. The CDR3 loop spans 12 amino acids. The germline gives CDR1 SGHNT, CDR2 YYREEE (reference sequence). CDR3 sequence: CASSRGQETQYF. The CDR3 coding sequence is TGTGCCAGCAGCAGGGGTCAAGAGACCCAGTACTTC. Full variable domain (remainder filled in from reference TRBV5-4 and TRBJ2-5): ETGVTQSPTHLIKTRGQQVTLRCSSQSGHNTVSWYQQALGQGPQFIFQYYREEENGRGNFPPRFSGLQFPNYSSELNVNALELDDSALYLCASSRGQETQYFGPGTRLLVL.

J is TRBJ2-3 and V is TRBV27; 10 bases are a match to TRBD2. The germline gives CDR1 MNHEY, CDR2 SMNVEV (reference sequence). The trim removed 4 bases at V and 1 base at J, leaving 20 bases unmatched. CDR3 size: 21 residues. CDR3 amino acids: CASSSQRSGVLAGVGTDTQYF. CDR3 nucleotides: TGTGCCAGCAGTTCCCAAAGATCAGGGGTCCTAGCGGGGGTCGGCACAGATACGCAGTATTTT.

This clone was recorded once. The V call is TRBV5-1, the J call TRBJ2-7; unclear D gene. This CDR3 contains 13 residues. V lost 4 bases, J lost 2 bases, and 10 bases lay in between. Germline assignment: CDR1 SGHRS and CDR2 YFSETQ. The chain's CDR3 is CASSLSPAYEQYF. In DNA form, the CDR3 reads TGCGCCAGCAGCCTCAGTCCAGCCTACGAGCAGTACTTC.

The rearrangement joins TRBV18 to TRBJ2-5, with D perhaps TRBD2 (6 bases). V was trimmed by 6 bases and J by 4 bases, leaving 15 bases between them. The germline CDR1 and CDR2 sequences are KGHSH and LQKENI. This CDR3 comprises 14 residues. CDR3 bases: TGTGCCAGCTCGCCATACGGGGAGGTAGAGACCCAGTACTTC. Protein product: CASSPYGEVETQYF.

V and J are TRBV19 and TRBJ2-7; 11 bases agree with TRBD1. Germline CDR1 LNHDA, CDR2 SQIVND (reference sequence). The CDR3 totals 15 residues. The J segment lost 4 bases and the V segment lost 6 bases, leaving 8 bases of the junction unmatched. The CDR3 region is CASSLGQGEVYEQYF. The CDR3 region has the DNA TGTGCCAGTAGCCTGGGACAGGGGGAAGTGTACGAGCAGTACTTC.

The chain couples TRBV5-1 to TRBJ2-2; 13 positions agree with TRBD2. This CDR3 is 16 amino acids long. The V and J ends lost 4 bases and 7 bases, in that order; junction bases with no gene match: 7. Germline CDR1 SGHRS, CDR2 YFSETQ. The CDR3 DNA follows: TGCGCCAGCAGCCCGAGGACTAGCGGGAGAGGCGGGGAGCTGTTTTTT. This encodes CASSPRTSGRGGELFF.

J is TRBJ2-7 and V is TRBV4-1; a weak D match, TRBD1 (6 bases). The CDR3 spans 12 residues. Germline CDR1 and CDR2: MGHRA and YSYEKL. The V end lost 3 bases, the J end lost 7 bases, and 10 bases lay between the germline ends. In DNA form, the CDR3 reads TGCGCCAGCAGCCAGGCCACAGGGGAGCAGTACTTC. Its translation: CASSQATGEQYF.

This rearrangement joins TRBV2 to TRBJ2-5; no clear D. The tail of the sequence fits TRBJ2-7 better, so the J call may be wrong. This CDR3 has 15 amino acids. CDR1 and CDR2 from the germline V gene are SNHLY and FYNNEI. DNA of the CDR3: TGTGCCAGCATTACCCTCCCGATGAGCTCCTACGAGCAGTACTTC. Translated, it gives CASITLPMSSYEQYF.

The V call is TRBV11-2, the J call TRBJ1-6; D ambiguous. Germline V gives CDR1 SGHAT, CDR2 FQNNGV. V was pared by 0 bases and J by 7 bases, with 4 bases between. The CDR3 has 13 residues. This CDR3 reads CASSLDRNSPLHF. Here the CDR3 DNA reads TGTGCCAGCAGCTTAGACCGGAATTCACCCCTCCACTTT.

The chain is built from TRBV7-9 and TRBJ1-3, with TRBD1 as a possible D gene (6 bases). The germline CDR1 and CDR2 sequences are SEHNR and FQNEAQ (reference sequence). CDR3 length equals 16 residues. V lost 5 bases, J lost 4 bases, and 18 bases lay in between. The CDR3 loop reads CASSPSNQGSGNTIYF. The DNA of the CDR3 is TGTGCCAGCAGCCCGTCTAACCAGGGGTCAGGAAACACCATATATTTT.

This chain uses TRBV7-6 with TRBJ2-1, with 9 nucleotides matching TRBD1. CDR3 length: 17 residues. Germline V gives CDR1 SGHVS, CDR2 FNYEAQ. J lost 7 bases, V lost 1 base, and 11 bases had no gene match. The CDR3 DNA reads as TGTGCCAGCAGCTTAGAGGCCGGACAGGGGTTTTTGAATGAGCAGTTCTTC. The encoded protein is CASSLEAGQGFLNEQFF. The variable domain in full, completed from reference TRBV7-6 and TRBJ2-1, reads GAGVSQSPRYKVTKRGQDVALRCDPISGHVSLYWYRQALGQGPEFLTYFNYEAQQDKSGLPNDRFSAERPEGSISTLTIQRTEQRDSAMYRCASSLEAGQGFLNEQFFGPGTRLTVL.

The V call is TRBV5-1, the J call TRBJ2-5; 11 bases fit TRBD2. Unmatched junction bases numbered 10, after V lost 0 bases and J lost 9 bases. CDR1 is SGHRS and CDR2 is YFSETQ in the germline V gene. CDR3 size: 16 residues. CDR3 sequence: CASSLELAGAGEAQYF. The CDR3 DNA sequence: TGCGCCAGCAGCTTGGAACTAGCGGGGGCTGGGGAGGCCCAGTACTTC.

CDR3 loop: CASSFLTGSSYEQYF. The CDR3 region has the DNA TGTGCCAGCAGTTTCTTGACAGGATCTTCCTACGAGCAGTACTTC. V and J are TRBV6-6 and TRBJ2-7, with a weak D call TRBD1 (6 bases). Trimming took 4 bases from V and 1 from J, leaving 14 bases between them. Germline lookup yields CDR1 MNHNY and CDR2 SVGAGI (reference sequence). The CDR3 runs to 15 residues.